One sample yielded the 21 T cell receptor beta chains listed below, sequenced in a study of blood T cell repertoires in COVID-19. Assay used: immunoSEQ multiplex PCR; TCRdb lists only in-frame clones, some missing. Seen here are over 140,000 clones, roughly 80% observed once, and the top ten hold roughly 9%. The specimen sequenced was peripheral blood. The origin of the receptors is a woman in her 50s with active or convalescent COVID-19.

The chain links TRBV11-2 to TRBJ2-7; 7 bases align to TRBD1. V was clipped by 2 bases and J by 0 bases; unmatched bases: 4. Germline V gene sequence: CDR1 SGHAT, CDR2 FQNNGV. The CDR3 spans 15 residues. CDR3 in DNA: TGTGCCAGCAGCTTACAGGGACAGAGCTCCTACGAGCAGTACTTC. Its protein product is CASSLQGQSSYEQYF.

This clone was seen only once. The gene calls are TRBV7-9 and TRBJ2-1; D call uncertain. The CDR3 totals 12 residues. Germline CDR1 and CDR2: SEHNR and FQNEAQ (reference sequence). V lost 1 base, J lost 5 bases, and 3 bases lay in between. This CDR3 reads CASSLDNNEQFF. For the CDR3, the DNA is TGTGCCAGCAGCTTAGACAACAATGAGCAGTTCTTC.

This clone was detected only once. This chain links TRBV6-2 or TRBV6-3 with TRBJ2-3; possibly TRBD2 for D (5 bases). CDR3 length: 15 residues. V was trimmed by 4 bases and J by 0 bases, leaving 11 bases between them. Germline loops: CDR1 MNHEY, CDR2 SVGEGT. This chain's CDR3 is CASSFEGTSTDTQYF. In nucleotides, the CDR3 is TGTGCCAGCAGTTTCGAGGGAACTAGCACAGATACGCAGTATTTT.

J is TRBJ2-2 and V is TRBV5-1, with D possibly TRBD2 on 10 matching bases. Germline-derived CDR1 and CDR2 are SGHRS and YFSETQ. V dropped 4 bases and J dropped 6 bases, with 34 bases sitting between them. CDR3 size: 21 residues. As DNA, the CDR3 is TGCGCCAGCAGCCCTAGCCGGGACAGGGTCCTAGCGGGAGAGGCGGCCGGGGAGCTGTTTTTT. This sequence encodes CASSPSRDRVLAGEAAGELFF.

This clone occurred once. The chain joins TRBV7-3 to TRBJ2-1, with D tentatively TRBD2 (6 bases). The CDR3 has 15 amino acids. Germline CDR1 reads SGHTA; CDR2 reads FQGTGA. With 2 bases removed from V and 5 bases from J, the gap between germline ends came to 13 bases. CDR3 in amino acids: CASSLGASVNNEQFF. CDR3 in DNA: TGTGCCAGCAGCTTAGGGGCTAGCGTGAACAATGAGCAGTTCTTC. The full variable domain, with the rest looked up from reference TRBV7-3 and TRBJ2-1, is GAGVSQTPSNKVTEKGKYVELRCDPISGHTALYWYRQSLGQGPEFLIYFQGTGAADDSGLPNDRFFAVRPEGSVSTLKIQRTERGDSAVYLCASSLGASVNNEQFFGPGTRLTVL.

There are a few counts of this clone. The CDR3 sequence is CASSLAGGDEVEAFF. The DNA of the CDR3 is TGTGCCAGCAGCTTAGCGGGGGGGGATGAGGTTGAAGCTTTCTTT. The V call is TRBV7-8, the J call TRBJ1-1; D may be TRBD1 (5 bases). The V gene lost 0 bases and the J gene lost 7 bases, with 15 bases spanning the gap. Looked up from germline, CDR1 is SGHVS and CDR2 is FQNEAQ. The CDR3 totals 15 residues.

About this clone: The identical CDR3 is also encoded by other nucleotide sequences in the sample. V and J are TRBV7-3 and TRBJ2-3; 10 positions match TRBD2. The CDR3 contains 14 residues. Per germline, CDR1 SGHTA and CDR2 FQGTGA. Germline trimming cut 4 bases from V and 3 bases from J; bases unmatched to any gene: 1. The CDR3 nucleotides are TGTGCCAGCAGCTCTAGCGGGAGAACAGATACGCAGTATTTT. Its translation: CASSSSGRTDTQYF.

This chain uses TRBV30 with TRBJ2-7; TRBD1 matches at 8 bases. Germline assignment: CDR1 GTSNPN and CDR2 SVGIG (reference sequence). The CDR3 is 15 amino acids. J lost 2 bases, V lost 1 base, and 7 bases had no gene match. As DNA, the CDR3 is TGTGCCTGGAGTGGCTACGGGACAGGTCCCTACGAGCAGTACTTC. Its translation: CAWSGYGTGPYEQYF. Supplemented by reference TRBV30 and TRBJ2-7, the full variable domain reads SQTIHQWPATLVQPVGSPLSLECTVEGTSNPNLYWYRQAAGRGLQLLFYSVGIGQISSEVPQNLSASRPQDRQFILSSKKLLLSDSGFYLCAWSGYGTGPYEQYFGPGTRLTVT.

CDR3 in amino acids: CASSPSRETQYF. CDR3 sequence (DNA): TGTGCCAGCAGTCCCTCACGGGAGACCCAGTACTTC. The chain is built from TRBV11-2 and TRBJ2-5, with D unresolved. The V gene lost 6 bases and the J gene lost 5 bases, with 10 bases spanning the gap. Germline-derived CDR1 and CDR2 are SGHAT and FQNNGV. The CDR3 is 12 residues long.

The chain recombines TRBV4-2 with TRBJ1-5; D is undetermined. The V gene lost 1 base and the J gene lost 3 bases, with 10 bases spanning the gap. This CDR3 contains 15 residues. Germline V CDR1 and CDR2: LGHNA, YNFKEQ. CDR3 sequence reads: CASSQAEGYNQPQHF. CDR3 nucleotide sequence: TGTGCCAGCAGCCAAGCGGAGGGTTACAATCAGCCCCAGCATTTT.

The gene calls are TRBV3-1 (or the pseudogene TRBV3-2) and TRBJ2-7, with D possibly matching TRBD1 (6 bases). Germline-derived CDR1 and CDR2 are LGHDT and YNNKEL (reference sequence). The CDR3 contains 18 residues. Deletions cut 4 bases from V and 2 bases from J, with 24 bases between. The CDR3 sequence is CASSLSINSGTRAYEQYF. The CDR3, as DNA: TGTGCCAGCAGCCTTTCGATTAACTCCGGGACAAGGGCCTACGAGCAGTACTTC.

CDR3 loop: CASERTKSGVQSADTQYF. CDR3 DNA sequence: TGTGCTAGTGAGAGGACTAAGAGCGGGGTCCAATCAGCAGATACGCAGTATTTT. The chain recombines TRBV12-5 with TRBJ2-3, with 7 bases matching TRBD2. From germline, CDR1 is LGHNT and CDR2 FRNRAP. The V gene end was trimmed by 7 bases and the J gene end by 4 bases; junction bases not matched to a gene: 20. This CDR3 comprises 18 residues.

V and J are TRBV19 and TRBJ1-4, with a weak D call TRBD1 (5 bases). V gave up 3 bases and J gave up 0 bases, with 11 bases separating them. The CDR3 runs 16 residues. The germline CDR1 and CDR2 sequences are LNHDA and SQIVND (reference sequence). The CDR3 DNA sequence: TGTGCCAGTAGTATGCCCCGGGGGACAACTAATGAAAAACTGTTTTTT. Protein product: CASSMPRGTTNEKLFF.

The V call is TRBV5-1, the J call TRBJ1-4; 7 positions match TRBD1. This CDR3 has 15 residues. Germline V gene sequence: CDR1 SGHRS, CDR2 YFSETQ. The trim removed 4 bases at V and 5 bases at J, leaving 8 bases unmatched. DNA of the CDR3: TGCGCCAGCAGCGCAGCGCAGGGGGGAAATGAAAAACTGTTTTTT. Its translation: CASSAAQGGNEKLFF.

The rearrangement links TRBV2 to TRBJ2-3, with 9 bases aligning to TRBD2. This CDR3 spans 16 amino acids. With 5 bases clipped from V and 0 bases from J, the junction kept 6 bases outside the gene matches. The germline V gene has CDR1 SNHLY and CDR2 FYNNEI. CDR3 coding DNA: TGTGCCAGCAGTCGACTAGCGGAGTGGAGCACAGATACGCAGTATTTT. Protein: CASSRLAEWSTDTQYF.

The CDR3 protein is CASSQGAGGNNEQFF. The CDR3, as DNA: TGTGCCAGCAGCCAAGGGGCAGGGGGGAACAATGAGCAGTTCTTC. The V and J genes are TRBV3-1 (or the pseudogene TRBV3-2) and TRBJ2-1; weak D call: TRBD1 (7 bases). The V end lost 1 base, the J end lost 5 bases, and 12 bases lay between the germline ends. Looked up from germline, CDR1 is LGHDT and CDR2 is YNNKEL (reference sequence). The CDR3 loop spans 15 amino acids.

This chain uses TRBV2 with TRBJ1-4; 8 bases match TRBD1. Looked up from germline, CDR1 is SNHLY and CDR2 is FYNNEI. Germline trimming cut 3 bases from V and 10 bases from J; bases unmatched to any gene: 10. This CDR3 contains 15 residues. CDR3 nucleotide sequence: TGTGCCAGCAGTGAGATGGGACAGGCCGGGGCAAAACTGTTTTTT. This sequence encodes CASSEMGQAGAKLFF.

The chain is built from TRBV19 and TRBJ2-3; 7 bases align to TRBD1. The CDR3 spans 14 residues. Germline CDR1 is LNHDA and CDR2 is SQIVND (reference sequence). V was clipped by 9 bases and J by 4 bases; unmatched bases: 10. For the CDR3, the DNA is TGTGCCAGCGTCGACAGGGTAGAATCAGATACGCAGTATTTT. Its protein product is CASVDRVESDTQYF.

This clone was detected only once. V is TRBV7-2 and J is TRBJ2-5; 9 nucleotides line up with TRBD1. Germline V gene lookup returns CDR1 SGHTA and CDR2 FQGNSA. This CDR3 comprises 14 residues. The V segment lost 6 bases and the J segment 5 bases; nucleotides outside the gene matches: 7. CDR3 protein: CASSLSGQGETQYF. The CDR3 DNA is TGTGCCAGCAGTTTGAGCGGACAGGGGGAGACCCAGTACTTC.

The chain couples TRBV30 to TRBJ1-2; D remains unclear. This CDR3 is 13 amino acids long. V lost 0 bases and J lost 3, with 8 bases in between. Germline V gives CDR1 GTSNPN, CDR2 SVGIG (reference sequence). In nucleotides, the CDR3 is TGTGCCTGGAGTGTAAGCCGTGACTATGGCTACACCTTC. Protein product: CAWSVSRDYGYTF.

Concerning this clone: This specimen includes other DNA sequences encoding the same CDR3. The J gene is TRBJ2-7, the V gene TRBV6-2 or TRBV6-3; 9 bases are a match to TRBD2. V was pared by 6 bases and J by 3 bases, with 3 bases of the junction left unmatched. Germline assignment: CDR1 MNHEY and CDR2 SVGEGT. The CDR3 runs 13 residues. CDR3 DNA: TGTGCCAGCAGCCGGACTAGCGTCTACGAGCAGTACTTC. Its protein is CASSRTSVYEQYF.